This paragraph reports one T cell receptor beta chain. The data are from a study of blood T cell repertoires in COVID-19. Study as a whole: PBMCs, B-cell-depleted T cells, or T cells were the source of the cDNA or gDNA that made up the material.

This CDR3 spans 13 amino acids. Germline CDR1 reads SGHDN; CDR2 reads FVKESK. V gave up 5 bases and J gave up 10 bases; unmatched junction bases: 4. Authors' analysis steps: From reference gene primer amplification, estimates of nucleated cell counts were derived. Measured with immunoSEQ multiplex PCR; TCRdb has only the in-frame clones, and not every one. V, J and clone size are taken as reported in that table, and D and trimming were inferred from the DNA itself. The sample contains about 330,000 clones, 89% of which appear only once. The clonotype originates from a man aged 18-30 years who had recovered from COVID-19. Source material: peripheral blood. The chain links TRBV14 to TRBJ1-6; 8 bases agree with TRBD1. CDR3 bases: TGTGCCAGCAGCTCACAGGGGGACTCACCCCTCCACTTT. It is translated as CASSSQGDSPLHF. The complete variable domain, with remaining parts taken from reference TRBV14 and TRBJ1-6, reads EAGVTQFPSHSVIEKGQTVTLRCDPISGHDNLYWYRRVMGKEIKFLLHFVKESKQDESGMPNNRFLAERTGGTYSTLKVQPAELEDSGVYFCASSSQGDSPLHFGNGTRLTVT.